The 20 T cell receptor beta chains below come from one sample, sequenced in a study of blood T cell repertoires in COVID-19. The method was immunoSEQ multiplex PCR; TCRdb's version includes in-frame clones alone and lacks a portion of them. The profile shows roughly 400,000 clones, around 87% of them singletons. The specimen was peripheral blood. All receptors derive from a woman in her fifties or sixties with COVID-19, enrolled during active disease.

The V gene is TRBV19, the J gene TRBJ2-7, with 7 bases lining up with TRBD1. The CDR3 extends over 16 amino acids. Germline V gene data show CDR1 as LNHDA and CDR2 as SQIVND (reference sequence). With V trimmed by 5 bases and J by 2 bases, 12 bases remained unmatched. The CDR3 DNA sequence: TGTGCCAGTAGTCGCACAGGGGTTGCCCAGGCCTACGAGCAGTACTTC. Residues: CASSRTGVAQAYEQYF. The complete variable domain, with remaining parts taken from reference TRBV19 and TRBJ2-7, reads DGGITQSPKYLFRKEGQNVTLSCEQNLNHDAMYWYRQDPGQGLRLIYYSQIVNDFQKGDIAEGYSVSREKKESFPLTVTSAQKNPTAFYLCASSRTGVAQAYEQYFGPGTRLTVT.

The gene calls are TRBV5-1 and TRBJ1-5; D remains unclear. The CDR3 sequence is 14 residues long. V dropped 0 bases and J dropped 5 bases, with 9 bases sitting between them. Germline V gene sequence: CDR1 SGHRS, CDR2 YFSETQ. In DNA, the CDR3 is TGCGCCAGCAGCTTGGATTCGGCGGATCAGCCCCAGCATTTT. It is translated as CASSLDSADQPQHF.

In DNA form, the CDR3 reads TGTGCCAGTAGCCCCCGGACAGGGGAGCCCGGGGAGCTGTTTTTT. This encodes CASSPRTGEPGELFF. The rearrangement uses TRBV19 and TRBJ2-2; TRBD1 aligns across 9 bases. The CDR3 runs 15 residues. Germline V gene data show CDR1 as LNHDA and CDR2 as SQIVND (reference sequence). The V segment lost 6 bases and the J segment 6 bases; nucleotides outside the gene matches: 8. The full variable domain, rest sourced from reference TRBV19 and TRBJ2-2, is DGGITQSPKYLFRKEGQNVTLSCEQNLNHDAMYWYRQDPGQGLRLIYYSQIVNDFQKGDIAEGYSVSREKKESFPLTVTSAQKNPTAFYLCASSPRTGEPGELFFGEGSRLTVL.

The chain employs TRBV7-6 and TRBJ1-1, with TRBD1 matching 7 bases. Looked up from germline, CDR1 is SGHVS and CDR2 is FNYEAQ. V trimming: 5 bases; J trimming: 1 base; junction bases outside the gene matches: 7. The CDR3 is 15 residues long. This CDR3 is CASSRTQGPNTEAFF. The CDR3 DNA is TGTGCCAGCAGCCGAACACAGGGGCCGAACACTGAAGCTTTCTTT.

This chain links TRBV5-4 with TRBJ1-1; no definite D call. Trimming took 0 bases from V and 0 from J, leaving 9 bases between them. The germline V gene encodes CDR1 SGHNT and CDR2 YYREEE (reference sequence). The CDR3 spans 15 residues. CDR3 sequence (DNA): TGTGCCAGCAGCTTGGCCCCGGGGTTGAACACTGAAGCTTTCTTT. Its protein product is CASSLAPGLNTEAFF.

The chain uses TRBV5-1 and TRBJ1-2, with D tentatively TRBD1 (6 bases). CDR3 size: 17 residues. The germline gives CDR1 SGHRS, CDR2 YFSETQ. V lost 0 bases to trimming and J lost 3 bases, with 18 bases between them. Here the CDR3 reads CASSLAISPSGDYGYTF. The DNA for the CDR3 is TGCGCCAGCAGCTTGGCCATCTCACCCTCAGGGGACTATGGCTACACCTTC.

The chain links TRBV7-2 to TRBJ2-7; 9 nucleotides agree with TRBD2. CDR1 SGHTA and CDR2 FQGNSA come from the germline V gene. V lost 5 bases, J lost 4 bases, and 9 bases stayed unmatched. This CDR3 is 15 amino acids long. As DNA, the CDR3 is TGTGCCAGCAGCGAGCGCGGCGGGGGGGCGTACGAGCAGTACTTC. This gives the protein CASSERGGGAYEQYF.

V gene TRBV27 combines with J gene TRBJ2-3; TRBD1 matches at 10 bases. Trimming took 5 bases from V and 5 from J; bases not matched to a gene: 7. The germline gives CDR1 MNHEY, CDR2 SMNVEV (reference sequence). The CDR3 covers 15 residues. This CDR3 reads CASSPPTGGKDTQYF. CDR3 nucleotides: TGTGCCAGCAGTCCCCCGACAGGGGGCAAAGATACGCAGTATTTT.

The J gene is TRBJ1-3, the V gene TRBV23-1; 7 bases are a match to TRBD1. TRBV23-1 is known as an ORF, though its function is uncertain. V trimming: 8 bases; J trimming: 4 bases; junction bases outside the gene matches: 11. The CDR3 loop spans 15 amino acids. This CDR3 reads CASYHEGAWGNTIYF. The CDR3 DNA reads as TGCGCCAGCTACCATGAGGGGGCTTGGGGAAACACCATATATTTT.

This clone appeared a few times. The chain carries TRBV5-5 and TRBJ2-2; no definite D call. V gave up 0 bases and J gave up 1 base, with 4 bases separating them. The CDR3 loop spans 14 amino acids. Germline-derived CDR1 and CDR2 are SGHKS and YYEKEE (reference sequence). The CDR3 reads CASSLGENTGELFF. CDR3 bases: TGTGCCAGCAGCTTGGGAGAGAACACCGGGGAGCTGTTTTTT.

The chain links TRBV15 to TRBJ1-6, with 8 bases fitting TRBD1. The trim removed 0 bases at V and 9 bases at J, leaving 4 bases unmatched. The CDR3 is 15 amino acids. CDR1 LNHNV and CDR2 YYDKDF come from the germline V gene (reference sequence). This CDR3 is CATSRERTGSSPLHF. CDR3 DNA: TGTGCCACCAGCAGAGAAAGGACAGGGAGTTCACCCCTCCACTTT.

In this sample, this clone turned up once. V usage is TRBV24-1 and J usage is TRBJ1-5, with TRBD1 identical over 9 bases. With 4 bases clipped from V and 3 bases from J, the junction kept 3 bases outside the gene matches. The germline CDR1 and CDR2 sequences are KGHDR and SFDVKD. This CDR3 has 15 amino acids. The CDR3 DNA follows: TGTGCCACCAGTGAGGGACAGGGTTACAATCAGCCCCAGCATTTT. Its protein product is CATSEGQGYNQPQHF.

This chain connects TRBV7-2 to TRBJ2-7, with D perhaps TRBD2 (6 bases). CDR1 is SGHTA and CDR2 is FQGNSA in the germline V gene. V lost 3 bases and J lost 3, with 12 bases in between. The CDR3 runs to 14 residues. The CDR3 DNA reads TGTGCCAGCAGCTTGCGTGGGGGAGGCTACGAGCAGTACTTC. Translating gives CASSLRGGGYEQYF.

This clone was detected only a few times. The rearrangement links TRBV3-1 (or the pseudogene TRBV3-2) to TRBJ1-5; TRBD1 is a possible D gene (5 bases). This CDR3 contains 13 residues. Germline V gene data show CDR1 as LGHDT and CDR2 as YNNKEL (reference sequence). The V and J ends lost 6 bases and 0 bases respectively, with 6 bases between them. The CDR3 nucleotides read TGTGCCAGCAGGGGGGGTAGCAATCAGCCCCAGCATTTT. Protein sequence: CASRGGSNQPQHF.

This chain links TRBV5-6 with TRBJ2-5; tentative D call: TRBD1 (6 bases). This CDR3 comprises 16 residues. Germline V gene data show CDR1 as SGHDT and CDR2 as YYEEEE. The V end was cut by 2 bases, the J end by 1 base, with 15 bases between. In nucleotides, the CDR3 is TGTGCCAGCAGCTTTTACTGGGGGACACTCCAAGAGACCCAGTACTTC. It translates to CASSFYWGTLQETQYF. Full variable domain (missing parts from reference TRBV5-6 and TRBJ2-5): DAGVTQSPTHLIKTRGQQVTLRCSPKSGHDTVSWYQQALGQGPQFIFQYYEEEERQRGNFPDRFSGHQFPNYSSELNVNALLLGDSALYLCASSFYWGTLQETQYFGPGTRLLVL.

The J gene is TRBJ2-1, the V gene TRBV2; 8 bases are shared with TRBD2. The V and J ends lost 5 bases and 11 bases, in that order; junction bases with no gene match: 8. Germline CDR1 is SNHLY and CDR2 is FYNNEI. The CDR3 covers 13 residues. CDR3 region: CASSSSGGRQQFF. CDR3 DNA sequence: TGTGCCAGCAGTTCCTCGGGAGGGCGTCAGCAGTTCTTC.

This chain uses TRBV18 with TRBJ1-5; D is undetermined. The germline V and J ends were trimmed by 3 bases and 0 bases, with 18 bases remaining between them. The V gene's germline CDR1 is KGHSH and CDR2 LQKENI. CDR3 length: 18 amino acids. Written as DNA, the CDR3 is TGTGCCAGCTCACCCGTTCTTCTTACCGACATTAGCAATCAGCCCCAGCATTTT. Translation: CASSPVLLTDISNQPQHF. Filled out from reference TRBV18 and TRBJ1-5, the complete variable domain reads NAGVMQNPRHLVRRRGQEARLRCSPMKGHSHVYWYRQLPEEGLKFMVYLQKENIIDESGMPKERFSAEFPKEGPSILRIQQVVRGDSAAYFCASSPVLLTDISNQPQHFGDGTRLSIL.

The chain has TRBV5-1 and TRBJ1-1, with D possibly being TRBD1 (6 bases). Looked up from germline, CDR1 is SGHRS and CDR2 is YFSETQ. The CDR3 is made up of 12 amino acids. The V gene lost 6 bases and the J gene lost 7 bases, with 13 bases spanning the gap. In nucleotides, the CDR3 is TGCGCCAGCAAGGGGGTATCGGGTGAAGCTTTCTTT. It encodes CASKGVSGEAFF.

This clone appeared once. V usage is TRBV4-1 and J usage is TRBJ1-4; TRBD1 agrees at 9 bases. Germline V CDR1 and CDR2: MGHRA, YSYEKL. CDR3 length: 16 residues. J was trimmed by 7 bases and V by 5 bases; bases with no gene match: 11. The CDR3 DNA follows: TGCGCCAGCAGCGACCCAAACCGGGACAGGGTTGAAAAACTGTTTTTT. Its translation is CASSDPNRDRVEKLFF.

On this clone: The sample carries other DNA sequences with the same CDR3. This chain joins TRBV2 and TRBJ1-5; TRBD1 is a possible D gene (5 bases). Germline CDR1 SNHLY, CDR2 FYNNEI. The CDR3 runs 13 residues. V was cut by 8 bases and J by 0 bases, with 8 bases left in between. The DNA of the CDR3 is TGTGCCAGCCGGGGGGTTAGCAATCAGCCCCAGCATTTT. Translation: CASRGVSNQPQHF.